This entry is about one T cell receptor (beta chain). This entry is derived from a study of blood T cells in healthy people across ages. CDR3 length: 17 residues. V was cut by 5 bases and J by 8 bases, with 22 bases left in between. Germline V lookup: CDR1 SGHTA, CDR2 FQGTGA. Using a J-beta primer mix together with a sample-barcoded 5' primer, a second PCR was run for roughly 6 to 12 cycles. Per-sample output comprised a minimum of 3 million paired-end reads containing CDR3. Using its own MiXCR run on the 5' RACE reads, TCRdb lists one record per CDR3 protein. The sample consists of some 1.7 million distinct CDR3 sequences, 28% of them appearing once.

The sample comprised blood. The chain joins TRBV7-3 to TRBJ1-6; perhaps TRBD1 as D (6 bases). The sequence derives from a woman aged 25 to 45 in good health. The CDR3 DNA reads as TGTGCCAGCAGCCTTCTTGGGGGGCCGGGAGCGGATTCACCCCTCCACTTT. This codes for CASSLLGGPGADSPLHF.